This TCR beta chain emerged from a study of siplizumab effects on memory and regulatory T cells. Overall study results and limits: Alloreactive CD4+ clones that could be mapped were on average 68.8% Treg-derived with siplizumab, against approximately 30% in controls. It was never confirmed that proliferating Tregs from siplizumab cultures were suppressive. Fewer alloreactive sequences mapped to unstimulated CD4+ memory cells under siplizumab. Unstimulated naive T cells seemed to show more diversity than memory cells did, and they also seemed to be among the major contributors to the alloresponse.

A remark on this clone: Its antigen is undetermined.

Libraries were prepared by immunoSEQ multiplex PCR; TCRdb keeps only in-frame clonotypes and omits some of them. This sample carries about 80,000 clones, approximately 95% of them seen once, and the ten largest clones take under 20%. This CDR3 contains 13 residues. V was pared by 2 bases and J by 2 bases, with 0 bases of the junction left unmatched. Germline CDR1 and CDR2: SGHRS and YFSETQ. Source material: CD8+ T cells sorted from blood. This receptor was obtained from a human donor in good health. This chain connects TRBV5-1 to TRBJ2-7, with TRBD2 matching 8 bases. The CDR3 region has the DNA TGCGCCAGCAGCTTCGGGGGGGCCTACGAGCAGTACTTC. Encoded protein: CASSFGGAYEQYF.